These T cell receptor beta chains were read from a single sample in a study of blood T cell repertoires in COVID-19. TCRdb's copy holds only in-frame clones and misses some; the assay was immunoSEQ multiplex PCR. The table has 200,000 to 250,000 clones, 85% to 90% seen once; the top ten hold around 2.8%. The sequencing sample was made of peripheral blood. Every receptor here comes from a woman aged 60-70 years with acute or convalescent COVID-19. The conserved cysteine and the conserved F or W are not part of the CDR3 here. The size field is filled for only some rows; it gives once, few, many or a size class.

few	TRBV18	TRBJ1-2	ASSPSDSPGGYT
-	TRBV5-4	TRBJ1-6	ASSLGDSFTYRAGNSPLH
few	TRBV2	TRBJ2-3	ASTSRRGGLDTQY
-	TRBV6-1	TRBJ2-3	ASSGSSGGPHTTQY
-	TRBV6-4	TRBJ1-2	ASSAQGVDGYT
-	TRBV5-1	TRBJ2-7	ASSLDGTSSYEQY
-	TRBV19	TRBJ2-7	ASSPKTSGRPSSYEQY
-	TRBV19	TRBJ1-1	ASSIRGRPVVRNTEAF
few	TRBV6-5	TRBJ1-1	ASSYEVASTEAF
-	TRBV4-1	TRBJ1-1	ASSQDLGHLNTEAF
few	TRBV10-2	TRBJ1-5	ASSGDSINQPQH
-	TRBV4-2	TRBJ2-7	ASSPQGPTSGSYEQY
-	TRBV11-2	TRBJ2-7	ASSLDRVHEQY
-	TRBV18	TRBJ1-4	ASSPRRDRGYEKLF
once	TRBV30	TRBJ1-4	ARTGGDEKLF
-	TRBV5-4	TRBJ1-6	ASSLAGTENSPLH
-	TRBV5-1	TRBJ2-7	ASSPTGGGLQY
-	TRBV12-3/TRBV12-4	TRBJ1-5	ASSGPGKPQH
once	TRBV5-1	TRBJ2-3	ASSNKAGIKTDTQY
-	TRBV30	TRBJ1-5	AWSVLDNQPQH
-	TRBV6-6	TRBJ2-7	ASSPGEGSSYEQY
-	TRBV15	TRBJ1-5	ATSRDRDRGNQPQH
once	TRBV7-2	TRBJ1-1	ASSPGGQGTEAF
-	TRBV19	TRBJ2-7	ASTLGTGGKYEQY
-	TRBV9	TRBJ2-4	ASSVANTGGAKNIQY
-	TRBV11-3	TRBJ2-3	ASSSRQGQGPDTQY
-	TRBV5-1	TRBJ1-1	ASSLVGGRDTEAF
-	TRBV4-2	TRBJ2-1	ASSQDPSEGGTSYNEQF
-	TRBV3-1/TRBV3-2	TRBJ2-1	ASSQSRTLSYNEQF
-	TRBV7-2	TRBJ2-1	ASSLEGPSGEGF
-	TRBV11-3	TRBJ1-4	ASSLGGQTNEKLF
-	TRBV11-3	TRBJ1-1	ASSLRGGSTEAF
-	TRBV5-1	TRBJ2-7	ASSLVPGTGSPEQY
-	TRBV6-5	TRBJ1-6	ASSYDRASYNSPLH
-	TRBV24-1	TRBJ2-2	ATRDRENTGELF
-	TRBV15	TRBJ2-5	ATSRNGVQETQY
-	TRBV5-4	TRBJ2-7	ASSYRGNQEQY